Listed here is a single TCR beta chain. It has no known antigen specificity. Base-call qualities are not available, and no considerably larger clone is one nucleotide away. Whole blood was collected in K2EDTA tubes by collaborating institutions according to the institutions' own protocols. For TCRbeta analysis, collaborators shipped samples as frozen whole blood, isolated PBMCs, or DNA extracted from either of those sample types. The germline V gene (reference sequence) gives CDR1 as LGHDT and CDR2 as YNNKEL. From cysteine to phenylalanine, the CDR3 is 15 amino acids long. The only DNA kept is the CDR3, 45 bases in frame from the first base. V gives up 1 base and J gives up 5 bases, and the segment between their germline ends measures 12 bases. This entry is derived from a study of blood T cell repertoires in COVID-19 (dated by TCRdb to 2018 to 2021). Background on the whole study: Collaborator samples came from the United States, Italy and Spain and covered acute and convalescent phases of COVID-19. A freely available public database, intended as a resource for researchers studying the immune response to SARS-CoV-2, is where the repertoires were released. Subjects who had been exposed to COVID-19, were actively infected with it, or had recovered from it provided the deeply sampled blood TCRbeta repertoires that made up the dataset. Nearly every sample came with metadata listing a de-identified subject ID, COVID-19 status, age in years and sex. The prospective study material was composed of cDNA or gDNA derived from T cells, B-cell-depleted T cells, or PBMCs. Where available, HLA class I and class II types were taken from metadata supplied by the sample provider and were not determined by assay-based typing. Samples were obtained from the ongoing ImmuneRACE study (first 160 participants) and from some 1,200 subjects provided by 6 global collaborators.

The investigation overall reported the following: How much clinical and demographic metadata was included differed by source and by participant, and the metadata was provided uncurated.

TCRbeta CDR3 regions were amplified from genomic DNA using the immunoSEQ Assay, a bias-controlled multiplex PCR. Per the source publication's procedure: The number of nucleated cells in each sample was estimated by amplification of reference gene primers within the assay. To quantify the absolute abundance of each unique TCRbeta CDR3 rearrangement, sequence reads were collapsed and filtered. For each sample, productive Simpson clonality was calculated as the square root of Simpson's diversity index across productive rearrangements. TCRdb's version of the immuneACCESS table is confined to in-frame rearrangements and falls short of the full clone set. An unresolved V gene accounts for under half of the shortfall where checked; the remainder is of unknown origin. D and trimming were read from the DNA, whereas the V and J calls and clone size are those reported in that table. This sample gives about 88,000 clones in total; 75% to 90% of them show up just once. The leading ten clones occupy about 15% of the sample.

Recombination connected TRBV3-1 (or the pseudogene TRBV3-2) to TRBJ1-5, with the D gene too uncertain to name. The specimen was peripheral blood. The clonotype originates from a male donor with acute or convalescent COVID-19. The nucleotide sequence reads as follows: TGTGCCAGCAGCCAAGCAGAAAGTCTCCATCAGCCCCAGCATTTT. It translates to CASSQAESLHQPQHF.